This T cell receptor (beta chain) was recovered during a study of CD8+ T cells in alopecia areata. This clone was detected a few times. Trimming took 0 bases from V and 7 from J, leaving 12 bases between them. Germline CDR1 is LGHNA and CDR2 is YSLEER. This CDR3 has 15 amino acids. Sequencing relied on a cDNA template that was reverse transcribed from extracted RNA. The data were produced by immunoSEQ multiplex PCR, yet TCRdb's version contains in-frame clones alone and is incomplete. The data show 150,000 to 200,000 clones, with roughly 66% seen just once and about 0.94% held by the top ten. Treatment denoted: oral pan-JAK inhibitor, 5-10 mg twice daily.

The input for sequencing was CD4+ T cells sorted from blood, taken at week 24, from a patient treated with tofacitinib. The receptor comes from a human donor with alopecia areata. The chain carries TRBV4-3 and TRBJ2-2, with D possibly being TRBD2 (6 bases). CDR3 sequence: CASSQERNGGGELFF. In nucleotides, the CDR3 is TGCGCCAGCAGCCAAGAAAGGAACGGGGGCGGGGAGCTGTTTTTT.